The next 27 T cell receptor beta chains were all read from a single sample in a study of T cell responses to AZD1222 COVID-19 vaccine. The repertoire was sequenced with immunoSEQ multiplex PCR; TCRdb's copy has only in-frame clones and lacks some. Of 100,000 to 140,000 clones in the sample, about 90% are singletons; the top ten hold 6.2%. This material consisted of peripheral blood, taken 28 days after the second AZD1222 dose. The receptors derive from an adult who received the AZD1222 COVID-19 vaccine.

This rearrangement joins TRBV29-1 to TRBJ2-7, with 10 bases matching TRBD2. The CDR3 spans 14 residues. V shed 6 bases and J 6 bases; nucleotides not matched to a gene: 11. In germline, CDR1 is SQVTM, CDR2 ANQGSEA. This chain's CDR3 is CSVGQTSGWGEQYF. In DNA form, the CDR3 reads TGCAGCGTGGGTCAGACTAGCGGGTGGGGCGAGCAGTACTTC.

This chain uses TRBV6-5 with TRBJ2-2; D gene ambiguous. Germline V gene lookup returns CDR1 MNHEY and CDR2 SVGAGI. Trimming took 2 bases from V and 5 from J, leaving 6 bases between them. This CDR3 is built from 13 residues. The CDR3 DNA reads as TGTGCCAGCAGTTACCGGGTGACCGGGGAGCTGTTTTTT. Residues: CASSYRVTGELFF.

J is TRBJ2-7 and V is TRBV5-1; 9 nucleotides line up with TRBD1. J lost 3 bases, V lost 0 bases, and 4 bases had no gene match. Germline lookup yields CDR1 SGHRS and CDR2 YFSETQ. This CDR3 has 15 amino acids. CDR3 sequence reads: CASSLGGQGGYEQYF. The CDR3 DNA is TGCGCCAGCAGCTTGGGGGGACAGGGTGGCTACGAGCAGTACTTC.

The chain combines TRBV18 with TRBJ1-1; D may be TRBD1 (5 bases). The V gene's germline CDR1 is KGHSH and CDR2 LQKENI. V was trimmed by 4 bases and J by 5 bases, leaving 11 bases between them. There are 13 residues in the CDR3. The CDR3 is CASSQGIGTEAFF. Here the CDR3 DNA reads TGTGCCAGCTCACAGGGGATAGGGACTGAAGCTTTCTTT. Drawing the rest from reference TRBV18 and TRBJ1-1, the complete variable domain is NAGVMQNPRHLVRRRGQEARLRCSPMKGHSHVYWYRQLPEEGLKFMVYLQKENIIDESGMPKERFSAEFPKEGPSILRIQQVVRGDSAAYFCASSQGIGTEAFFGQGTRLTVV.

J is TRBJ2-2 and V is TRBV5-1; D possibly matches TRBD1 or TRBD2 (5 bases each). V lost 0 bases and J lost 4, with 10 bases in between. Germline loops: CDR1 SGHRS, CDR2 YFSETQ. The CDR3 spans 15 residues. The CDR3 region is CASSLVAGTTGELFF. The CDR3 DNA sequence: TGCGCCAGCAGCTTGGTGGCAGGGACCACCGGGGAGCTGTTTTTT. The full variable domain, rest sourced from reference TRBV5-1 and TRBJ2-2, is KAGVTQTPRYLIKTRGQQVTLSCSPISGHRSVSWYQQTPGQGLQFLFEYFSETQRNKGNFPGRFSGRQFSNSRSEMNVSTLELGDSALYLCASSLVAGTTGELFFGEGSRLTVL.

The CDR3 DNA reads as TGTGCCAGCAGCCAGCCGGGACAGCGATCCTACGAGCAGTACTTC. Protein: CASSQPGQRSYEQYF. The V and J genes are TRBV3-1 (or the pseudogene TRBV3-2) and TRBJ2-7; 7 bases are a match to TRBD1. J was trimmed by 1 base and V by 3 bases; bases with no gene match: 6. Germline-derived CDR1 and CDR2 are LGHDT and YNNKEL (reference sequence). CDR3 size: 15 residues.

The chain recombines TRBV3-1 (or the pseudogene TRBV3-2) with TRBJ2-5; 7 bases fit TRBD1. Germline V gene sequence: CDR1 LGHDT, CDR2 YNNKEL (reference sequence). J gave up 3 bases and V 1 base, and 11 bases lay outside the gene matches. The CDR3 length is 17 residues. DNA of the CDR3: TGTGCCAGCAGCCAAGGAGAGGGGGCAAAGGGTGAAGAGACCCAGTACTTC. It specifies CASSQGEGAKGEETQYF.

The V call is TRBV6-5, the J call TRBJ2-7, with 10 positions matching TRBD2. This CDR3 is 15 amino acids long. The V segment lost 1 base and the J segment 5 bases; nucleotides outside the gene matches: 5. CDR1 MNHEY and CDR2 SVGAGI come from the germline V gene. DNA of the CDR3: TGTGCCAGCAGTTACTATAATAGCGGGAGGAACGAGCAGTACTTC. Encoded protein: CASSYYNSGRNEQYF.

This chain connects TRBV7-2 to TRBJ1-5; 10 bases are shared with TRBD1. Germline loops: CDR1 SGHTA, CDR2 FQGNSA. This CDR3 has 14 residues. Germline trimming cut 2 bases from V and 7 bases from J; bases unmatched to any gene: 2. CDR3 nucleotides: TGTGCCAGCAGCTTATTGACAGGGGGCCAGCCCCAGCATTTT. Amino acids: CASSLLTGGQPQHF.

This sequence joins TRBV5-1 and TRBJ1-1; TRBD1 agrees at 9 bases. V lost 0 bases, J lost 4 bases, and 7 bases stayed unmatched. This CDR3 has 16 amino acids. Germline CDR1 reads SGHRS; CDR2 reads YFSETQ. The CDR3 is CASSLVPQGASTEAFF. The CDR3 nucleotides read TGCGCCAGCAGCTTGGTCCCACAGGGGGCGAGCACTGAAGCTTTCTTT.

The chain recombines TRBV30 with TRBJ1-2, with D unclear. V was clipped by 4 bases and J by 0 bases, with 12 bases between them. The germline CDR1 and CDR2 sequences are GTSNPN and SVGIG (reference sequence). The CDR3 consists of 14 residues. Here the CDR3 DNA reads TGTGCCTGGAATCAGCGTACAACTAACTATGGCTACACCTTC. Translating gives CAWNQRTTNYGYTF. Variable domain in full (rest from reference TRBV30 and TRBJ1-2): SQTIHQWPATLVQPVGSPLSLECTVEGTSNPNLYWYRQAAGRGLQLLFYSVGIGQISSEVPQNLSASRPQDRQFILSSKKLLLSDSGFYLCAWNQRTTNYGYTFGSGTRLTVV.

The chain couples TRBV19 to TRBJ2-1; D is unclear. V was cut by 2 bases and J by 0 bases, with 11 bases left in between. CDR1 LNHDA and CDR2 SQIVND come from the germline V gene (reference sequence). The CDR3 covers 16 residues. The CDR3 region has the DNA TGTGCCAGTAGTATATCGGAATTTTTCTCCTACAATGAGCAGTTCTTC. This gives the protein CASSISEFFSYNEQFF.

This clone was counted between two and nine times. The chain carries TRBV4-1 and TRBJ1-1; D is possibly TRBD1 (5 bases). The CDR3 has 13 amino acids. V was cut by 5 bases and J by 5 bases, with 12 bases left in between. Germline V gene sequence: CDR1 MGHRA, CDR2 YSYEKL. In DNA, the CDR3 is TGCGCCAGCAGCTGGGACCAAGGGACTGAAGCTTTCTTT. It is translated as CASSWDQGTEAFF.

The CDR3: CASSLSPSLGHSRGYTF. The CDR3 bases are TGTGCCAGCAGCTTGTCCCCCTCCCTGGGACATAGTCGTGGCTACACCTTC. The chain employs TRBV5-5 and TRBJ1-2, with D maybe TRBD1 (6 bases). Germline lookup yields CDR1 SGHKS and CDR2 YYEKEE (reference sequence). This CDR3 is built from 17 residues. The V gene lost 1 base and the J gene lost 7 bases, with 23 bases spanning the gap.

The J gene is TRBJ2-3, the V gene TRBV11-3; perhaps TRBD2 as D (5 bases). The germline CDR1 and CDR2 sequences are SGHNT and YENEEA. This CDR3 has 15 residues. Trimming cost V 1 base and J 3 bases, with 11 bases left between them. CDR3 nucleotide sequence: TGTGCCAGCAGCTTAGTAGGCGGGCAAACAGATACGCAGTATTTT. This codes for CASSLVGGQTDTQYF.

V gene TRBV6-5 combines with J gene TRBJ1-5; the D is unclear. Germline CDR1 reads MNHEY; CDR2 reads SVGAGI. The CDR3 contains 14 residues. V was shortened by 9 bases and J by 7 bases, with 19 bases between the two germline ends. CDR3 sequence reads: CASHLGRAGQPQHF. Written as DNA, the CDR3 is TGTGCCAGTCACCTAGGGAGGGCAGGCCAGCCCCAGCATTTT.

The rearrangement uses TRBV10-2 and TRBJ2-3; 9 nucleotides match TRBD2. Germline assignment: CDR1 WSHSY and CDR2 SAAADI. The CDR3 contains 13 residues. V trimming: 6 bases; J trimming: 6 bases; junction bases outside the gene matches: 4. CDR3 nucleotide sequence: TGCGCCAGCAGAGCGGGAGGAGCCGATACGCAGTATTTT. It specifies CASRAGGADTQYF.

The genes are TRBV5-4 and TRBJ1-5; a possible D gene is TRBD1 (6 bases). Per germline, CDR1 SGHNT and CDR2 YYREEE (reference sequence). The CDR3 covers 15 residues. The V end lost 4 bases, the J end lost 3 bases, and 14 bases lay between the germline ends. The CDR3, as DNA: TGTGCCAGCAGCGAGGGGGGACACATCAATCAGCCCCAGCATTTT. Translation: CASSEGGHINQPQHF. Variable domain in full (rest from reference TRBV5-4 and TRBJ1-5): ETGVTQSPTHLIKTRGQQVTLRCSSQSGHNTVSWYQQALGQGPQFIFQYYREEENGRGNFPPRFSGLQFPNYSSELNVNALELDDSALYLCASSEGGHINQPQHFGDGTRLSIL.

V is TRBV25-1 and J is TRBJ1-1; D remains ambiguous. The germline V and J ends were trimmed by 4 bases and 0 bases, with 9 bases remaining between them. The length of the CDR3 is 14 residues. CDR1 is MGHDK and CDR2 is SYGVNS in the germline V gene. This chain's CDR3 is CASSVNTMNTEAFF. CDR3 bases: TGTGCCAGCAGTGTGAACACTATGAACACTGAAGCTTTCTTT. The full variable domain, in which reference TRBV25-1 and TRBJ1-1 provide the parts outside the CDR3, is EADIYQTPRYLVIGTGKKITLECSQTMGHDKMYWYQQDPGMELHLIHYSYGVNSTEKGDLSSESTVSRIRTEHFPLTLESARPSHTSQYLCASSVNTMNTEAFFGQGTRLTVV.

The gene calls are TRBV7-9 and TRBJ1-1; no definite D call. The length of the CDR3 is 12 residues. Germline lookup yields CDR1 SEHNR and CDR2 FQNEAQ (reference sequence). Trimming pared 5 bases from V and 3 bases from J, leaving 7 bases between. This CDR3 is CASSHPYTEAFF. Here the CDR3 DNA reads TGTGCCAGCAGCCACCCCTACACTGAAGCTTTCTTT.

The table lists this clone with a count of one. This chain connects TRBV6-2 or TRBV6-3 to TRBJ2-7, with D perhaps TRBD2 (6 bases). CDR3 length: 12 amino acids. CDR1 MNHEY and CDR2 SVGEGT come from the germline V gene. Trimming took off 4 bases at V and 3 bases at J, with 7 bases between the two ends. The CDR3 region is CASSSRDYEQYF. CDR3 in DNA: TGTGCCAGCAGTTCGCGGGACTACGAGCAGTACTTC.

A single count supports this clone. The V call is TRBV5-6, the J call TRBJ2-2, with 8 bases lining up with TRBD1. J was trimmed by 2 bases and V by 2 bases; bases with no gene match: 5. The CDR3 is 16 amino acids. Germline V gene data show CDR1 as SGHDT and CDR2 as YYEEEE. The DNA of the CDR3 is TGTGCCAGCAGCTTTCGGACAGGGAGCAACACCGGGGAGCTGTTTTTT. Protein: CASSFRTGSNTGELFF.

This clone was counted a single time. The rearrangement uses TRBV7-9 and TRBJ1-5, with no clear D. This CDR3 is built from 13 residues. Germline CDR1 SEHNR, CDR2 FQNEAQ (reference sequence). The germline V and J ends were trimmed by 2 bases and 9 bases, with 11 bases remaining between them. The DNA of the CDR3 is TGTGCCAGCAGCTTAAACGGTCTCGTGCCCCAGCATTTT. This translates into CASSLNGLVPQHF.

The chain uses TRBV30 and TRBJ2-5; D is ambiguous. The CDR3 contains 12 residues. Trimming removed 1 base at V and 5 bases at J, with 8 bases between. The germline CDR1 and CDR2 sequences are GTSNPN and SVGIG (reference sequence). The CDR3 bases are TGTGCCTGGAGTGGACTTGTGGAGACCCAGTACTTC. It is translated as CAWSGLVETQYF. Supplemented by reference TRBV30 and TRBJ2-5, the full variable domain reads SQTIHQWPATLVQPVGSPLSLECTVEGTSNPNLYWYRQAAGRGLQLLFYSVGIGQISSEVPQNLSASRPQDRQFILSSKKLLLSDSGFYLCAWSGLVETQYFGPGTRLLVL.

This clone appeared once. This chain connects TRBV6-4 to TRBJ2-3; no firm D call. The V end lost 0 bases, the J end lost 10 bases, and 5 bases lay between the germline ends. Looked up from germline, CDR1 is MRHNA and CDR2 is SNTAGT. The CDR3 has 11 amino acids. CDR3 sequence (DNA): TGTGCCAGCAGTGACTCGATGGCGCAGTATTTT. Its protein product is CASSDSMAQYF.

The rearrangement uses TRBV9 and TRBJ2-2; TRBD2 might be the D (5 bases). CDR1 is SGDLS, CDR2 YYNGEE, per germline. Trimming stripped 7 bases from V and 0 bases from J, with 10 bases between. This CDR3 contains 14 residues. This CDR3 reads CASLGAANTGELFF. CDR3 in DNA: TGTGCCAGCCTGGGAGCGGCGAACACCGGGGAGCTGTTTTTT.

The chain combines TRBV7-8 with TRBJ2-7; 8 bases are a match to TRBD2. The J segment lost 1 base and the V segment lost 6 bases, leaving 5 bases of the junction unmatched. The CDR3 runs to 14 residues. The V gene's germline CDR1 is SGHVS and CDR2 FQNEAQ. CDR3 DNA: TGTGCCAGCAGGGTACGGGGGGGTTCCTACGAGCAGTACTTC. The encoded protein is CASRVRGGSYEQYF.